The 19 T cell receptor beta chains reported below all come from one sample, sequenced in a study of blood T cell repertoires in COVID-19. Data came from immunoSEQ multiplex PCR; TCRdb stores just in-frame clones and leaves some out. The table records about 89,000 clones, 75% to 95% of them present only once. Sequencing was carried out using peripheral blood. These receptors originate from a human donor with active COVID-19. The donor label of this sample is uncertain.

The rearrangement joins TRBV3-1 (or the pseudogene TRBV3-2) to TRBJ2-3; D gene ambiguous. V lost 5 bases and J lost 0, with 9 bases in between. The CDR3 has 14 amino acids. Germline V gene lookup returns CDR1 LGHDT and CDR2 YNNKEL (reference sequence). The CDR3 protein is CASSSLLSTDTQYF. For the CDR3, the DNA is TGTGCCAGCAGCTCCCTATTAAGCACAGATACGCAGTATTTT.

The CDR3 loop is CASSLKRAGGYYEQYF. The DNA for the CDR3 is TGTGCCAGCAGCTTAAAGAGAGCGGGGGGATACTACGAGCAGTACTTC. The V and J genes are TRBV11-2 and TRBJ2-7; 9 nucleotides agree with TRBD2. Germline V gene sequence: CDR1 SGHAT, CDR2 FQNNGV. V shed 2 bases, J shed 3 bases, and the junction held 8 bases outside the gene matches. This CDR3 has 16 residues.

CDR3 residues: CASSVGQTRVSGNTIYF. CDR3 in DNA: TGTGCCAGCAGCGTAGGACAGACTAGAGTCTCTGGAAACACCATATATTTT. J is TRBJ1-3 and V is TRBV9, with TRBD1 as a possible D gene (5 bases). From germline, CDR1 is SGDLS and CDR2 YYNGEE. The CDR3 is 17 residues long. V was pared by 0 bases and J by 0 bases, with 13 bases between.

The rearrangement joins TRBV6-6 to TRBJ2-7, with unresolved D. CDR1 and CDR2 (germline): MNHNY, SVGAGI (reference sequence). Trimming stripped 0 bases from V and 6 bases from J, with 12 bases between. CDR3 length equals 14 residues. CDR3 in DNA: TGTGCCAGCAGTTACTCGCTGAACCAGGTCGAGCAGTACTTC. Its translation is CASSYSLNQVEQYF.

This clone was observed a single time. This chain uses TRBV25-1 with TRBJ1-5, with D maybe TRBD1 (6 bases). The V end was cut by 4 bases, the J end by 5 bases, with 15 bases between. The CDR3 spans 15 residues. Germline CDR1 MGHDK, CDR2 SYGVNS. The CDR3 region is CASSGGTSTHQPQHF. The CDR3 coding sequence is TGTGCCAGCAGTGGTGGGACATCTACTCATCAGCCCCAGCATTTT.

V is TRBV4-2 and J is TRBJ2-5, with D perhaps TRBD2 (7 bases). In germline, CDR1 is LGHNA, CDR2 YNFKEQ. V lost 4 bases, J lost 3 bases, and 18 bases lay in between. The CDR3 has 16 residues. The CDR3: CASSRGGGGIEETQYF. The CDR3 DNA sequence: TGTGCCAGCAGCCGGGGGGGCGGAGGCATCGAAGAGACCCAGTACTTC.

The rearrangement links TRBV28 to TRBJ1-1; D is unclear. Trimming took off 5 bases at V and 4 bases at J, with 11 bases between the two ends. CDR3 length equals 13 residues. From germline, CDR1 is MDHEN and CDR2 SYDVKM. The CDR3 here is CASSPPEGTEAFF. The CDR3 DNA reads TGTGCCAGCAGTCCCCCAGAGGGCACTGAAGCTTTCTTT.

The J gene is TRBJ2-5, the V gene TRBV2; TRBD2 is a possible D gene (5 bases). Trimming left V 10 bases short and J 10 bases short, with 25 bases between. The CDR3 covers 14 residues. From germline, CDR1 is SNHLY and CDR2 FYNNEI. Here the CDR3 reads CATSRVTAAEGQYF. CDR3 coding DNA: TGTGCCACCTCACGGGTGACGGCTGCCGAGGGCCAGTACTTC.

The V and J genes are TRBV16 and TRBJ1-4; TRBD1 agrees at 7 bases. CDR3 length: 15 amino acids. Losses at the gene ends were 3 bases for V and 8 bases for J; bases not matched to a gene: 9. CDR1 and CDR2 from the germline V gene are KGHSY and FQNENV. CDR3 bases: TGTGCCAGCAGCCATCGACAGGGATCAGGAGAAAAACTGTTTTTT. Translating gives CASSHRQGSGEKLFF.

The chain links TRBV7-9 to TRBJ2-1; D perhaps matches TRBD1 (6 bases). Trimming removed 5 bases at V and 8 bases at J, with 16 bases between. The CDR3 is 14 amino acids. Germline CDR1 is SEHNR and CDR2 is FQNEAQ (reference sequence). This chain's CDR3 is CASSPVLGGHEQFF. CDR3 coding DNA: TGTGCCAGCAGCCCCGTGCTTGGGGGCCATGAGCAGTTCTTC.

The CDR3 bases are TGCAGTGCTAGTCTAGCGGGGGTGACCGGGGAGCTGTTTTTT. As protein: CSASLAGVTGELFF. The chain links TRBV20-1 to TRBJ2-2; 10 bases map to TRBD2. J lost 5 bases, V lost 3 bases, and 3 bases had no gene match. The CDR3 is made up of 14 amino acids. Germline V gene sequence: CDR1 DFQATT, CDR2 SNEGSKA (reference sequence).

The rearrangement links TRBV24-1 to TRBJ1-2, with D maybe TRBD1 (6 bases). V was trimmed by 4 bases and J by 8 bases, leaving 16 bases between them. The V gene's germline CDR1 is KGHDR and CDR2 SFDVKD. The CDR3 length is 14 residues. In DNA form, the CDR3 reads TGTGCCACCAGTGACCCACGGTCGGACAGCGGCTACACCTTC. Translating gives CATSDPRSDSGYTF.

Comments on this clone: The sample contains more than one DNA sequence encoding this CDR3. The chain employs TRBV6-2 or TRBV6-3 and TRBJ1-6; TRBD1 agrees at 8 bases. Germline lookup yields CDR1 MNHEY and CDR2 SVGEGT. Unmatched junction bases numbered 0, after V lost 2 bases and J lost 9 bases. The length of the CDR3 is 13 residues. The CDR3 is CASSYGQGSPLHF. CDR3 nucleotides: TGTGCCAGCAGTTACGGACAGGGTTCACCCCTCCACTTT.

This CDR3 reads CASSDMGATETQYF. The CDR3 DNA is TGTGCCAGCAGTGATATGGGGGCCACGGAGACCCAGTACTTC. The V gene is TRBV2, the J gene TRBJ2-5, with D possibly matching TRBD1 (6 bases). Deletions cut 3 bases from V and 5 bases from J, with 13 bases between. CDR3 size: 14 residues. Germline values: CDR1 SNHLY, CDR2 FYNNEI. Combining the CDR3 with reference TRBV2 and TRBJ2-5 gives the whole variable domain EPEVTQTPSHQVTQMGQEVILRCVPISNHLYFYWYRQILGQKVEFLVSFYNNEISEKSEIFDDQFSVERPDGSNFTLKIRSTKLEDSAMYFCASSDMGATETQYFGPGTRLLVL.

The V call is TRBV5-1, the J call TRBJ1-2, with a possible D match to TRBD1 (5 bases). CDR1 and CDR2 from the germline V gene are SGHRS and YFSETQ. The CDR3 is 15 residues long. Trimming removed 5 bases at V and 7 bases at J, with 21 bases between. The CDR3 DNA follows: TGCGCCAGCAGGCTTGCCGGCCAGGGATCCGCTGGCTACACCTTC. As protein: CASRLAGQGSAGYTF.

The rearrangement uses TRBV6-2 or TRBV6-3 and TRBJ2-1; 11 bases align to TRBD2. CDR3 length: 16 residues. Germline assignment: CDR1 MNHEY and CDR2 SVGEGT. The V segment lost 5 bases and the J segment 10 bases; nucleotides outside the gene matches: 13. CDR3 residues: CASSRVLAGGPAEQFF. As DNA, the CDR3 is TGTGCCAGCAGTCGAGTTCTAGCGGGGGGCCCGGCGGAGCAGTTCTTC.

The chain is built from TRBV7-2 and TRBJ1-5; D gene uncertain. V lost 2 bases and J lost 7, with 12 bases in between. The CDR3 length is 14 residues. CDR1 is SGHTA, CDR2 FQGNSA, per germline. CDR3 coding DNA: TGTGCCAGCAGCTTACAGGAAATTGGCCAGCCCCAGCATTTT. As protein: CASSLQEIGQPQHF.

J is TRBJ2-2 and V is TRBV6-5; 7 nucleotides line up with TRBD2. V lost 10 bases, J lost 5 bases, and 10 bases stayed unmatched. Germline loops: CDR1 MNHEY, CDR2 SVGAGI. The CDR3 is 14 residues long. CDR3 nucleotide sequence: TGTGCCACTCGGCCGGGGGGAGGAACCGGGGAGCTGTTTTTT. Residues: CATRPGGGTGELFF.

The CDR3 is CASSVGGGTHNEQFF. The CDR3 DNA sequence: TGTGCCAGCAGCGTAGGGGGAGGCACCCACAATGAGCAGTTCTTC. The chain employs TRBV9 and TRBJ2-1, with D possibly TRBD2 on 6 matching bases. The V gene's germline CDR1 is SGDLS and CDR2 YYNGEE. The CDR3 is 15 residues long. V was cut by 0 bases and J by 5 bases, with 12 bases left in between.